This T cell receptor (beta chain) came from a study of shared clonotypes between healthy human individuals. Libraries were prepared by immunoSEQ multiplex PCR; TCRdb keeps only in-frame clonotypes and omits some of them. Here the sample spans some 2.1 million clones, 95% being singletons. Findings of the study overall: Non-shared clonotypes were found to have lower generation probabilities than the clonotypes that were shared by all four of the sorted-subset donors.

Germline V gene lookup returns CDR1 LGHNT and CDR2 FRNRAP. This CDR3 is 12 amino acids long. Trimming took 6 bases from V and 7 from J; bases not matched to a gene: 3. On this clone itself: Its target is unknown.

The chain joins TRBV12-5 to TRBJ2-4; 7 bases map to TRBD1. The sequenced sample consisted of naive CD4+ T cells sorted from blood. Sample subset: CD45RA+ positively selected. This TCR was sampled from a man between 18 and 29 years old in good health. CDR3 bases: TGTGCTAGTGGCCCGGGACAGAACATTCAGTACTTC. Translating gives CASGPGQNIQYF. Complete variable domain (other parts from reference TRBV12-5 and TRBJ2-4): DARVTQTPRHKVTEMGQEVTMRCQPILGHNTVFWYRQTMMQGLELLAYFRNRAPLDDSGMPKDRFSAEMPDATLATLKIQPSEPRDSAVYFCASGPGQNIQYFGAGTRLSVL.